A selection of T cell receptor beta chains follows, all from one sample in a study of cytomegalovirus exposure and HLA in healthy donors. Libraries were prepared by immunoSEQ multiplex PCR; TCRdb keeps only in-frame clonotypes and omits some of them. The top ten clones hold about 0.82% of a sample with fewer than 200,000 clones, 80% to 90% of them seen once. Sequenced: PBMCs. These receptors were obtained from a woman in her late teens or twenties in good health and CMV-seronegative. Each CDR3 is given without its conserved first and last residue. D genes are given only for firm matches.

D gene: TRBD2
V gene: TRBV7-2
J gene: TRBJ2-1
CDR3 protein: ASSSPTGGREKQF

D gene: .
V gene: TRBV4-3
J gene: TRBJ2-7
CDR3 protein: ASSPSGGGGVPYEQY

D gene: .
V gene: TRBV6-6
J gene: TRBJ1-1
CDR3 protein: ASSPGGSEAF

D gene: .
V gene: TRBV7-9
J gene: TRBJ2-7
CDR3 protein: ASSPTPRAGSSYEQY

D gene: .
V gene: TRBV28
J gene: TRBJ2-3
CDR3 protein: ASTLQLTDTQY

D gene: .
V gene: TRBV27
J gene: TRBJ2-7
CDR3 protein: ASSLDGRYYEQY

D gene: .
V gene: TRBV7-9
J gene: TRBJ1-2
CDR3 protein: ASPRDRISTPYGYT

D gene: .
V gene: TRBV30
J gene: TRBJ2-7
CDR3 protein: AWSPKQAPY

D gene: TRBD2
V gene: TRBV5-1
J gene: TRBJ2-7
CDR3 protein: ASSLDREGPYEQY

D gene: .
V gene: TRBV13
J gene: TRBJ1-1
CDR3 protein: ASSQRLHLKNTEAF

D gene: .
V gene: TRBV15
J gene: TRBJ1-4
CDR3 protein: ATSRDTGGALGGEKLF

D gene: .
V gene: TRBV6-6
J gene: TRBJ2-7
CDR3 protein: ASSRDISYEQY

D gene: .
V gene: TRBV28
J gene: TRBJ1-5
CDR3 protein: ASTTRGEPQH

D gene: TRBD1
V gene: TRBV6-5
J gene: TRBJ1-5
CDR3 protein: ASSLDRNSNQPQH

D gene: TRBD1
V gene: TRBV5-1
J gene: TRBJ2-7
CDR3 protein: ASSLGQGRDEQY

D gene: .
V gene: TRBV6-1
J gene: TRBJ1-1
CDR3 protein: ASSGEPQGNTEAF

D gene: .
V gene: TRBV10-1
J gene: TRBJ1-5
CDR3 protein: ASSEDRRNQPQH

D gene: TRBD2
V gene: TRBV5-4
J gene: TRBJ2-3
CDR3 protein: ASSLKLAGGTDTQY

D gene: TRBD2
V gene: TRBV9
J gene: TRBJ2-1
CDR3 protein: ASSVDGRGYNEQF

D gene: TRBD2
V gene: TRBV27
J gene: TRBJ2-3
CDR3 protein: ASSWTSGRALDTQY

D gene: TRBD2
V gene: TRBV4-1
J gene: TRBJ2-4
CDR3 protein: ASSQDLGGGRVNIQY

D gene: .
V gene: TRBV27
J gene: TRBJ2-3
CDR3 protein: ASSMEGRGPGTDTQY

D gene: TRBD2
V gene: TRBV19
J gene: TRBJ2-1
CDR3 protein: ASSIVPGAGVLF

D gene: TRBD1
V gene: TRBV18
J gene: TRBJ1-1
CDR3 protein: ASSPQYQGASEAF

D gene: TRBD1
V gene: TRBV5-1
J gene: TRBJ2-2
CDR3 protein: ASSSGQENTGELF

D gene: TRBD1
V gene: TRBV4-3
J gene: TRBJ1-6
CDR3 protein: ASSQGQGLINSPLH

D gene: .
V gene: TRBV7-8
J gene: TRBJ1-1
CDR3 protein: ASSLVSGVETF

D gene: TRBD1
V gene: TRBV7-9
J gene: TRBJ1-1
CDR3 protein: ASSYPRGQGEAF

D gene: TRBD1
V gene: TRBV2
J gene: TRBJ2-6
CDR3 protein: ASSRNPGGVGANVLT

D gene: .
V gene: TRBV28
J gene: TRBJ1-2
CDR3 protein: ASRRIGALRGYT

D gene: TRBD2
V gene: TRBV28
J gene: TRBJ2-1
CDR3 protein: ASSPELYHPSGSDNEQF